This T cell receptor (beta chain) was found in a study of brain T cells in children with intractable seizures. The CDR3 has 15 residues. The V end lost 5 bases, the J end lost 4 bases, and 14 bases lay between the germline ends. Germline CDR1 is SGHAT and CDR2 is FQNNGV. As to time point: blood from clinic visit 5 months post-surgery; TSC patient then seizure free. Only cases whose brain tissue showed the highest T cell transcript signatures were sequenced. Regarding this clone: No antigen is known for it.

Profiled with immunoSEQ multiplex PCR; TCRdb holds only in-frame clones, not every one. The sample shows hundreds of thousands of clones, roughly 92% of them seen only once. Study-wide findings and caveats: Pre-surgery blood may have been undersampled, hiding some clones.

Sample: peripheral blood, taken less than 6 months after surgery. The sequence came from a boy under three years old with tuberous sclerosis and intractable seizures. This rearrangement joins TRBV11-2 to TRBJ2-2, with D perhaps given as TRBD1 or TRBD2 (5 bases each). CDR3 residues: CASSPGRGATGELFF. The CDR3, as DNA: TGTGCCAGCAGCCCCGGACGGGGCGCCACCGGGGAGCTGTTTTTT.